This is a list of T cell receptor beta chains from one sample in a study of T cells in Graves' hyperthyroidism and ophthalmopathy. TCRdb re-derived calls from the multiplex PCR reads in MiXCR, one entry per CDR3 protein. The sample yields fewer than 400,000 distinct CDR3 sequences, about 15% seen once. Sequencing used blood. Every receptor here comes from a woman younger than 35 with Graves' hyperthyroidism that later progressed to Graves' ophthalmopathy. The CDR3 runs from the conserved cysteine through the conserved F or W. Fields, in order: CDR3 length, J gene, V gene, clone size, D gene, CDR3 DNA, CDR3 protein. The D gene is left open where the match is weak. Clone size is given for some rows only: seen once, a few or many times, or a class if the clone is expanded.

>13|TRBJ2-7|TRBV27|NA|NA
TGTGCCAGCAGTTTGAAGTTTAACTACGAGCAGTACTTC
CASSLKFNYEQYF
>15|TRBJ2-7|TRBV7-2|once|TRBD2
TGTGCCAGCAGCCAAGGGGTAGCGGGAGCCTACGAGCAGTACTTC
CASSQGVAGAYEQYF
>14|TRBJ2-2|TRBV6-1|many|NA
TGTGCCACTATTTGGGACATAAACACCGGGGAGCTGTTTTTT
CATIWDINTGELFF
>12|TRBJ2-1|TRBV20-1|many|TRBD1
TGCAGTGCCACCAACAGGGGGCATGAGCAGTTCTTC
CSATNRGHEQFF
>15|TRBJ2-7|TRBV6-1|few|NA
TGTGCCAGCAGTCAGGGGGGAGAAAAACCCTACGAGCAGTACTTC
CASSQGGEKPYEQYF
>14|TRBJ2-5|TRBV7-9|many|NA
TGTGCCAGCAGCGCAGGGGACCCTAAAGAGACCCAGTACTTC
CASSAGDPKETQYF
>12|TRBJ2-7|TRBV6-1|many|NA
TGTGCCAGCAGTTCTGAGGGCTACGAGCAGTACTTC
CASSSEGYEQYF
>17|TRBJ2-5|TRBV7-8|many|TRBD2
TGTGCCAGCAGCTTAAGCCTCGGGACTAGCGGGCTAGAGACCCAGTACTTC
CASSLSLGTSGLETQYF
>14|TRBJ1-1|TRBV28|many|NA
TGTGCCAGCAACCTACAGGCCATGAACACTGAAGCTTTCTTT
CASNLQAMNTEAFF
>17|TRBJ2-3|TRBV5-6|NA|TRBD2
TGTGCCAGCAGCTTCGGGACTAGCGGGCGCGATGGAGATACGCAGTATTTT
CASSFGTSGRDGDTQYF
>14|TRBJ2-2|TRBV2|many|NA
TGTGCCAGCAGTGAAGACCGCGACACCGGGGAGCTGTTTTTT
CASSEDRDTGELFF
>18|TRBJ2-1|TRBV20-1|few|NA
TGCAGTGCTAGAGCATGGGGTCAACTAGCTCTCCAGGGGAATGAGCAGTTCTTC
CSARAWGQLALQGNEQFF
>12|TRBJ2-1|TRBV28|many|NA
TGTGCCAGCAGCTTGGGCCTAAATGAGCAGTTCTTC
CASSLGLNEQFF
>14|TRBJ2-5|TRBV5-1|NA|TRBD2
TGCGCCAGCAGCTATACTAGCGGGGGAGAGACCCAGTACTTC
CASSYTSGGETQYF
>18|TRBJ2-1|TRBV7-9|NA|NA
TGTGCCAGCAGCTTTGGAGGAGGGGCAGGGATATTTTTCAATGAGCAGTTCTTC
CASSFGGGAGIFFNEQFF
>15|TRBJ2-1|TRBV5-1|many|NA
TGCGCCAGCACCTATAGCGGAGCCATCTACAATGAGCAGTTCTTC
CASTYSGAIYNEQFF
>16|TRBJ2-7|TRBV20-1|few|TRBD2
TGCAGTGCTAGACACCCTGGACTAGCCGACATCTACGAGCAGTACTTC
CSARHPGLADIYEQYF
>18|TRBJ2-6|TRBV6-1|many|TRBD1
TGTGCCAGCAGTGATCTGGACAGGGCGAATCCTGGGGCCAACGTCCTGACTTTC
CASSDLDRANPGANVLTF
>12|TRBJ2-5|TRBV3-1|many|TRBD1
TGTGCCAGCACCGACAGGGGAGAGACCCAGTACTTC
CASTDRGETQYF
>11|TRBJ2-7|TRBV27|many|NA
TGTGCCAGCAGTACCAACTACGAGCAGTACTTC
CASSTNYEQYF
>13|TRBJ2-1|TRBV30|many|TRBD2
TGTGCCTGTAGGGGACTATCCCCCAATGAGCAGTTCTTC
CACRGLSPNEQFF
>14|TRBJ2-3|TRBV12-3/TRBV12-4|few|NA
TGTGCCAGCAGTTTTAGCCGGCGCACAGATACGCAGTATTTT
CASSFSRRTDTQYF
>14|TRBJ2-7|TRBV20-1|NA|NA
TGCAGTGCGCCATCCCAGTCTGAACCCTACGAGCAGTACTTC
CSAPSQSEPYEQYF
>14|TRBJ2-3|TRBV7-7|NA|TRBD2
TGTGCTAGCAGCTCTAGCGGGAAATTAGATACGCAGTATTTT
CASSSSGKLDTQYF
>14|TRBJ1-1|TRBV4-1|NA|NA
TGCGCCAGCAGCCCCCGAAATACAGGACAGGAAGCTTTCTTT
CASSPRNTGQEAFF